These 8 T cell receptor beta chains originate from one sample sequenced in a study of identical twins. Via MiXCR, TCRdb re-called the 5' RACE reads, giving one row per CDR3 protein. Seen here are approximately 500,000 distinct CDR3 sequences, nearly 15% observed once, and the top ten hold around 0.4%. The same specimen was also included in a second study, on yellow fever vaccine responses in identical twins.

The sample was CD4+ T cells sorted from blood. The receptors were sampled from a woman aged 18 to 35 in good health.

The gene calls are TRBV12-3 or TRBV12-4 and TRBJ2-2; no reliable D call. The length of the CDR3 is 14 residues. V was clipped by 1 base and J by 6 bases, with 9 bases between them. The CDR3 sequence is CASSLGAGAGELFF. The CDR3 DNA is TGTGCCAGCAGTTTAGGGGCCGGCGCCGGGGAGCTGTTTTTT.

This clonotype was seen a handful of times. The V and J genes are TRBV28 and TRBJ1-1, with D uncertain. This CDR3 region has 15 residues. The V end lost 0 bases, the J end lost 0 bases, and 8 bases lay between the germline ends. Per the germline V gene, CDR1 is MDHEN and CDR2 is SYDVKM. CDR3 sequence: CASSLWGVVNTEAFF. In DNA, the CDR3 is TGTGCCAGCAGTTTATGGGGAGTGGTGAACACTGAAGCTTTCTTT.

CDR3 amino acids: CASSDVQGAWGTYGYTF. CDR3 sequence (DNA): TGTGCCAGCAGTGATGTACAGGGGGCCTGGGGGACGTATGGCTACACCTTC. This chain uses TRBV28 with TRBJ1-2, with TRBD1 matching 9 bases. This CDR3 contains 17 residues. The germline CDR1 and CDR2 sequences are MDHEN and SYDVKM. V was clipped by 5 bases and J by 5 bases; unmatched bases: 15.

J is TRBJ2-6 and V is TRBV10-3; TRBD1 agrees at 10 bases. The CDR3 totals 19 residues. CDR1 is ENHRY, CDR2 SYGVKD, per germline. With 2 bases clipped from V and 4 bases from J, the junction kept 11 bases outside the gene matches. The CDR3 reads CAISETLGQGNSGANVLTF. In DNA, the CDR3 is TGTGCCATCAGTGAGACCTTGGGACAGGGGAATTCCGGGGCCAACGTCCTGACTTTC.

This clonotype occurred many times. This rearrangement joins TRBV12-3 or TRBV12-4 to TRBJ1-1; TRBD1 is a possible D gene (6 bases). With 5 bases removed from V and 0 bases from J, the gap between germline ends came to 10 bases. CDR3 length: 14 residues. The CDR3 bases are TGTGCCAGCAGTCAGGGGATTCTGAACACTGAAGCTTTCTTT. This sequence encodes CASSQGILNTEAFF.

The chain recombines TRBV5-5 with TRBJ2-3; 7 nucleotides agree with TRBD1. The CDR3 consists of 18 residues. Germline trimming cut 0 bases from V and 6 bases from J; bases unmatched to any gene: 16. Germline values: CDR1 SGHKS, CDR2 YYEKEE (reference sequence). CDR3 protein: CASSLEATRQGFLDTQYF. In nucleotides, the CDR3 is TGTGCCAGCAGCTTGGAAGCCACAAGACAGGGATTCTTGGATACGCAGTATTTT.

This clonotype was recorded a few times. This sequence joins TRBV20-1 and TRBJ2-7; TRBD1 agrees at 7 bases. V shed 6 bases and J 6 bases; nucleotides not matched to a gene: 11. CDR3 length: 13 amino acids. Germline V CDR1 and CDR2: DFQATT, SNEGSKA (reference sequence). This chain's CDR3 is CSAPRGRGGEQYF. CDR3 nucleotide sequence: TGCAGTGCGCCAAGGGGGCGAGGGGGCGAGCAGTACTTC.

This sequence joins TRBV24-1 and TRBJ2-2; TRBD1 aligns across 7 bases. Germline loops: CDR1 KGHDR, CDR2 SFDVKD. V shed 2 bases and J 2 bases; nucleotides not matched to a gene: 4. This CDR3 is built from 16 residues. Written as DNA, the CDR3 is TGTGCCACCAGTGATTCAGACAGGGATAACACCGGGGAGCTGTTTTTT. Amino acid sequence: CATSDSDRDNTGELFF.